This note documents a single T cell receptor (beta chain) sequence. This CDR3 has 17 amino acids. Germline CDR1 and CDR2: SGHDT and YYEEEE. Deletions cut 0 bases from V and 3 bases from J, with 17 bases between. This sample is drawn from a study of blood T cell repertoires in COVID-19. Turning to the study itself: T cells, B-cell-depleted T cells, or PBMCs provided the cDNA or gDNA that served as material.

Measured with immunoSEQ multiplex PCR; TCRdb has only the in-frame clones, and not every one. The sample yields 200,000 to 300,000 clones, over 70% seen once. The sample taken for sequencing was peripheral blood. This chain links TRBV5-6 with TRBJ2-3, with D perhaps matching TRBD1 (6 bases). The clonotype was recovered from a woman older than 75 with acute or convalescent COVID-19. The CDR3 sequence: CASSLGSWVRGTDTQYF. The CDR3 DNA follows: TGTGCCAGCAGCTTGGGCTCCTGGGTCAGGGGAACAGATACGCAGTATTTT.